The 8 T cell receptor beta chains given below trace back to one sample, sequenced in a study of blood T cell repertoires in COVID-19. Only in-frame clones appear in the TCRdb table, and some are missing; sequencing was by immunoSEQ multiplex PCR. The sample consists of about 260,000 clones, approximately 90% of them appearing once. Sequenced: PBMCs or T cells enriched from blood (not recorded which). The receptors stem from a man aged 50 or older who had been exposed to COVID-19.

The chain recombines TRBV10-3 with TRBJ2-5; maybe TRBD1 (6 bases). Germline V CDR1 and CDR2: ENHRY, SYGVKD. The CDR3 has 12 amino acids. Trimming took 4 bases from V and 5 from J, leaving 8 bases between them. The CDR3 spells CAISAGVETQYF. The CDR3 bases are TGTGCCATCAGTGCAGGGGTTGAGACCCAGTACTTC.

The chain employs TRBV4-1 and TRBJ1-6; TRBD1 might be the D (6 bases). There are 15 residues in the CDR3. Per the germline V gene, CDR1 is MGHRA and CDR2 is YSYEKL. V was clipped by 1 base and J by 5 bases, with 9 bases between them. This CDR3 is CASSQGQGNNSPLHF. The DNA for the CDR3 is TGCGCCAGCAGCCAAGGGCAGGGGAATAATTCACCCCTCCACTTT.

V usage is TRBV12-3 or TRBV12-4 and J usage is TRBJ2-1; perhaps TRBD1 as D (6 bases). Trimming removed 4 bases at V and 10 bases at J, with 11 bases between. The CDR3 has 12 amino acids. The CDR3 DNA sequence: TGTGCCAGCAGTTCATCCGGGACAGAGCAGTTCTTC. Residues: CASSSSGTEQFF.

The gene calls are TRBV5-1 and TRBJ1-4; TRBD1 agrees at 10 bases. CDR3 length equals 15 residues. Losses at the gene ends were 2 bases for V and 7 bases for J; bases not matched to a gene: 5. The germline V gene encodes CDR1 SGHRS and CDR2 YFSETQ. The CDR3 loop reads CASSLDRGLGEKLFF. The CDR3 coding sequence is TGCGCCAGCAGCTTAGACAGGGGGCTTGGTGAAAAACTGTTTTTT.

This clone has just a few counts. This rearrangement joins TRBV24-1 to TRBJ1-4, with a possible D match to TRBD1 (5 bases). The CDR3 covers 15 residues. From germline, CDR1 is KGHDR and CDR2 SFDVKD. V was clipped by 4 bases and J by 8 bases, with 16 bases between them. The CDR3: CATSDPGRGEEKLFF. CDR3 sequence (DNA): TGTGCCACCAGTGACCCTGGGAGGGGAGAAGAAAAACTGTTTTTT.

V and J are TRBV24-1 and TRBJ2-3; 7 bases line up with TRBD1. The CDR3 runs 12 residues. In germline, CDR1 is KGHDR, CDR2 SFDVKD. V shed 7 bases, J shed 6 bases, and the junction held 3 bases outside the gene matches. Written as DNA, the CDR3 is TGTGCCACCAGCGGACAGGACGATACGCAGTATTTT. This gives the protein CATSGQDDTQYF.

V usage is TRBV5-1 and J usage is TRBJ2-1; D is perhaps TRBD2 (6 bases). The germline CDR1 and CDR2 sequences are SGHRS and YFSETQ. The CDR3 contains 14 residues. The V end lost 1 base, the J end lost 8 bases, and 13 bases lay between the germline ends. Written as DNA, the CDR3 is TGCGCCAGCAGCTTGTTTCTGGGAGGTGATGAGCAGTTCTTC. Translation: CASSLFLGGDEQFF. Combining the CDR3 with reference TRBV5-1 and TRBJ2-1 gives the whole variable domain KAGVTQTPRYLIKTRGQQVTLSCSPISGHRSVSWYQQTPGQGLQFLFEYFSETQRNKGNFPGRFSGRQFSNSRSEMNVSTLELGDSALYLCASSLFLGGDEQFFGPGTRLTVL.

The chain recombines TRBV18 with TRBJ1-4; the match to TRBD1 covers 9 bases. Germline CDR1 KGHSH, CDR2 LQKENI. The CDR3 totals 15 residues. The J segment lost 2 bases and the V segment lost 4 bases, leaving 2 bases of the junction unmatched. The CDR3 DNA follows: TGTGCCAGCTCACTACAGGGGGCCACTAATGAAAAACTGTTTTTT. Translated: CASSLQGATNEKLFF.